The rows below give T cell receptor beta chains drawn from one sample of a study of T cells after yellow fever vaccination. One entry per CDR3 protein results from TCRdb running MiXCR on the 5' RACE reads. Counted here are some 350,000 distinct CDR3 sequences, approximately 3.9% occurring once; the ten biggest clones make up roughly 24%. The sequences come from PBMCs, collected 5 days after the yellow fever booster vaccination. The receptor set was obtained from a man between 18 and 35 years old who received the YFV17D yellow fever vaccine. Both conserved end residues are part of each CDR3. The D gene is left open where the match is weak. Where a row states a size, it is once, few, many or the class of an expanded clone; other rows omit it.

j_call | clone_size | d_call | v_call | cdr3_nt | cdr3_aa
TRBJ2-1 | NA | TRBD1 | TRBV12-3/TRBV12-4 | TGTGCCAGCAGTCCGGACAGGGGATTACTAAACTCCTACAATGAGCAGTTCTTC | CASSPDRGLLNSYNEQFF
TRBJ2-3 | many | NA | TRBV7-6 | TGTGCCAGCAGCCCCTTTGGCAGGGAGACGGAAGATACGCAGTATTTT | CASSPFGRETEDTQYF
TRBJ2-3 | few | TRBD1 | TRBV4-1 | TGCGCCAGCAGCCCGCGACAGGGTCCCGGCACAGATACGCAGTATTTT | CASSPRQGPGTDTQYF
TRBJ1-1 | few | NA | TRBV6-5 | TGTGCCAGCAGTTACTGGGCCTTATCGCGCGGCACTGAAGCTTTCTTT | CASSYWALSRGTEAFF
TRBJ2-1 | few | NA | TRBV5-1 | TGCGCCAGCAGTTTCGGTCCGAAAGGGGCCCATGAGCAGTTCTTC | CASSFGPKGAHEQFF
TRBJ1-1 | many | TRBD1 | TRBV7-3 | TGTGCCAGCAGCCAAACCCGGGACAGTAACACTGAAGCTTTCTTT | CASSQTRDSNTEAFF
TRBJ2-2 | many | NA | TRBV20-1 | TGCAGTGCCACTAAACAGGGGGGGCCGGGGGAGCTGTTTTTT | CSATKQGGPGELFF
TRBJ2-1 | few | TRBD1 | TRBV3-1 | TGTGCCAGCAGCCAAGAAGGTCCTCCCCGGACAGGGAAGGATAATGAGCAGTTCTTC | CASSQEGPPRTGKDNEQFF
TRBJ2-5 | many | NA | TRBV15 | TGTGCCACCGGAAAATACGACCAAGAGACCCAGTACTTC | CATGKYDQETQYF
TRBJ2-7 | NA | TRBD1 | TRBV5-1 | TGCGCCAGCAGGCCTACAGGGGGCGAGGTAAATTCGCAGTACTTC | CASRPTGGEVNSQYF